These 5 T cell receptor beta chains share one sample of origin, sequenced in a study of T-cell memory formation after mild COVID-19. TCRdb called the 5' RACE reads again in MiXCR, with one record for every CDR3 protein. This table holds 130,000 to 150,000 distinct CDR3 sequences, 15% to 20% found once. Sequencing was carried out using PBMCs or a T cell subset sorted from them (not recorded which). Receptors originate from an adult woman who had mild COVID-19 (a few samples of this study predate the infection). Cell type and time point are not known.

The rearrangement uses TRBV27 and TRBJ2-7; D not certain. Trimming removed 2 bases at V and 5 bases at J, with 10 bases between. From germline, CDR1 is MNHEY and CDR2 SMNVEV (reference sequence). The CDR3 has 13 amino acids. The CDR3 spells CASSLRETNEQYF. DNA of the CDR3: TGTGCCAGCAGTTTAAGGGAAACAAACGAGCAGTACTTC.

This clonotype was detected a few times. The chain links TRBV20-1 to TRBJ2-1; D gene unclear. Germline values: CDR1 DFQATT, CDR2 SNEGSKA (reference sequence). This CDR3 is built from 13 residues. Trimming took off 5 bases at V and 6 bases at J, with 14 bases between the two ends. In DNA form, the CDR3 reads TGCAGTGCTCCCCTACCTCCCGGCAATGAGCAGTTCTTC. It codes for CSAPLPPGNEQFF.

The table lists this clonotype with a few counts. The chain employs TRBV12-3 or TRBV12-4 and TRBJ2-1; 7 nucleotides line up with TRBD1. The CDR3 is 15 residues long. J lost 2 bases, V lost 5 bases, and 6 bases had no gene match. CDR3 sequence: CASSTGTDAYNEQFF. The CDR3 DNA sequence: TGTGCCAGCAGTACCGGGACAGATGCCTACAATGAGCAGTTCTTC.

This clonotype was observed a handful of times. In DNA, the CDR3 is TGCAGTGCTGGGGAGGTTGGCAACACCGGGGAGCTGTTTTTT. Amino acid sequence: CSAGEVGNTGELFF. The chain recombines TRBV20-1 with TRBJ2-2; possible D gene TRBD2, 6 bases. Trimming shortened V by 5 bases and J by 2 bases, and 12 bases separated the two germline ends. CDR3 length equals 14 residues. CDR1 and CDR2 from the germline V gene are DFQATT and SNEGSKA (reference sequence).

This clonotype was recorded a few times. The gene calls are TRBV20-1 and TRBJ2-5; 7 bases agree with TRBD2. This CDR3 contains 14 residues. Per germline, CDR1 DFQATT and CDR2 SNEGSKA (reference sequence). Trimming took 4 bases from V and 5 from J; bases not matched to a gene: 10. The chain's CDR3 is CSATRGSGKETQYF. The CDR3, as DNA: TGCAGTGCTACCCGTGGGAGCGGGAAGGAGACCCAGTACTTC.